Each of the 25 T cell receptor beta chains below was sequenced from the same sample in a study of cytomegalovirus exposure and HLA in healthy donors. PCR primers comprised 60 Vbeta and 13 Jbeta primers. Assay used: immunoSEQ multiplex PCR; TCRdb lists only in-frame clones, some missing. The sample records over 150,000 clones, 70% to 90% being singletons. Sequenced sample: PBMCs. Every receptor here comes from a man aged 30 to 45 in good health and CMV-seropositive.

This clone was seen a handful of times. The rearrangement uses TRBV4-3 and TRBJ1-2, with D possibly TRBD1 on 5 matching bases. Trimming removed 5 bases at V and 6 bases at J, with 16 bases between. The length of the CDR3 is 14 residues. Germline V gene lookup returns CDR1 LGHNA and CDR2 YSLEER. Here the CDR3 reads CASSSYRRVNGYTF. The CDR3 bases are TGCGCCAGCAGCTCCTACAGGAGGGTGAATGGCTACACCTTC.

This rearrangement joins TRBV5-4 to TRBJ2-1; unclear D gene. CDR1 and CDR2 from the germline V gene are SGHNT and YYREEE (reference sequence). CDR3 length: 16 residues. The germline V and J ends were trimmed by 5 bases and 0 bases, with 15 bases remaining between them. The CDR3 reads CASRPEMVSSYNEQFF. As DNA, the CDR3 is TGTGCCAGCAGACCGGAGATGGTAAGCTCCTACAATGAGCAGTTCTTC.

The chain carries TRBV6-5 and TRBJ2-7; a weak D match, TRBD2 (6 bases). Germline CDR1 reads MNHEY; CDR2 reads SVGAGI. Trimming removed 4 bases from V and 7 bases from J, with 11 bases in between. CDR3 length: 12 residues. As DNA, the CDR3 is TGTGCCAGCAGTTCCTCAGGGAGGGAGCAGTACTTC. This codes for CASSSSGREQYF.

V gene TRBV30 combines with J gene TRBJ2-3; maybe TRBD1 (5 bases). The germline V gene has CDR1 GTSNPN and CDR2 SVGIG (reference sequence). The CDR3 runs to 15 residues. V lost 0 bases and J 0 bases, leaving 10 bases between the germline ends. The CDR3 DNA is TGTGCCTGGAGTGTCGGACACCTCAGCACAGATACGCAGTATTTT. Protein sequence: CAWSVGHLSTDTQYF.

This clone has a single count. CDR3 DNA sequence: TGTGCCAGTCGGGACAGGGGAAGGTATGGCTACACCTTC. Translated, it gives CASRDRGRYGYTF. The chain carries TRBV19 and TRBJ1-2; 10 bases match TRBD1. V dropped 8 bases and J dropped 5; count of bases not matched to a gene: 5. CDR1 LNHDA and CDR2 SQIVND come from the germline V gene (reference sequence). The CDR3 is made up of 13 amino acids. Full variable domain (missing parts from reference TRBV19 and TRBJ1-2): DGGITQSPKYLFRKEGQNVTLSCEQNLNHDAMYWYRQDPGQGLRLIYYSQIVNDFQKGDIAEGYSVSREKKESFPLTVTSAQKNPTAFYLCASRDRGRYGYTFGSGTRLTVV.

The V gene is TRBV6-5, the J gene TRBJ2-5, with D possibly TRBD2 on 7 matching bases. Germline assignment: CDR1 MNHEY and CDR2 SVGAGI. The CDR3 spans 15 residues. V lost 10 bases and J lost 6, with 24 bases in between. The CDR3 sequence: CAISPTQGSGKTQYF. The DNA for the CDR3 is TGTGCCATCTCTCCGACACAGGGAAGCGGGAAGACCCAGTACTTC.

This chain joins TRBV4-2 and TRBJ2-2; D not resolved. V lost 5 bases and J 5 bases, leaving 9 bases between the germline ends. This CDR3 has 13 residues. Germline V gives CDR1 LGHNA, CDR2 YNFKEQ. The CDR3 loop reads CASSFDTTGELFF. CDR3 bases: TGTGCCAGCAGCTTCGACACAACCGGGGAGCTGTTTTTT.

The V gene is TRBV5-6, the J gene TRBJ1-6, with D possibly TRBD1 on 5 matching bases. V lost 0 bases and J 10 bases, leaving 14 bases between the germline ends. Germline lookup yields CDR1 SGHDT and CDR2 YYEEEE. The CDR3 runs 15 residues. The CDR3 DNA follows: TGTGCCAGCAGCTTGGTGGGGGGAACGGGATCACCCCTCCACTTT. It yields the protein CASSLVGGTGSPLHF. The complete variable domain, with remaining parts taken from reference TRBV5-6 and TRBJ1-6, reads DAGVTQSPTHLIKTRGQQVTLRCSPKSGHDTVSWYQQALGQGPQFIFQYYEEEERQRGNFPDRFSGHQFPNYSSELNVNALLLGDSALYLCASSLVGGTGSPLHFGNGTRLTVT.

This rearrangement joins TRBV5-1 to TRBJ2-5, with 8 nucleotides matching TRBD2. The CDR3 covers 15 residues. Germline V CDR1 and CDR2: SGHRS, YFSETQ. The trim removed 2 bases at V and 5 bases at J, leaving 8 bases unmatched. The CDR3 nucleotides are TGCGCCAGCAGCTTAAGCGGGAGATTGGGGGAGACCCAGTACTTC. The encoded protein is CASSLSGRLGETQYF.

V usage is TRBV30 and J usage is TRBJ2-3; maybe TRBD1 (6 bases). The germline gives CDR1 GTSNPN, CDR2 SVGIG (reference sequence). This CDR3 comprises 14 residues. Trimming removed 1 base from V and 5 bases from J, with 13 bases in between. Here the CDR3 DNA reads TGTGCCTGGAGTGCAGGGGCAGGTTTAGATACGCAGTATTTT. It translates to CAWSAGAGLDTQYF.

With regard to this clone: Compared with germline, one end of the junction differs, possibly owing to a read error. This chain connects TRBV7-7 to TRBJ2-5; D gene ambiguous. CDR3 length: 12 amino acids. Per the germline V gene, CDR1 is SSHAT and CDR2 is FNYEAQ (reference sequence). The CDR3 nucleotides read TGTGCTAGCAGCGCACTCCAAGAGACCCAGTACTTC. Amino acid sequence: CASSALQETQYF.

This clone was observed a single time. The chain carries TRBV5-5 and TRBJ2-7, with 7 bases aligning to TRBD1. The CDR3 has 13 residues. The germline V gene encodes CDR1 SGHKS and CDR2 YYEKEE (reference sequence). Germline trimming cut 2 bases from V and 6 bases from J; bases unmatched to any gene: 5. The DNA of the CDR3 is TGTGCCAGCAGCTTTACAGGGGTCGGCGAGCAGTACGTC. Translation: CASSFTGVGEQYV.

The chain couples TRBV9 to TRBJ2-1; tentatively, D is TRBD2 (6 bases). Germline V lookup: CDR1 SGDLS, CDR2 YYNGEE. The V and J ends lost 2 bases and 8 bases respectively, with 14 bases between them. The CDR3 length is 14 residues. CDR3 nucleotide sequence: TGTGCCAGCAGCGTCCAAGCGGGCGTCGATGAGCAGTTCTTC. Translation gives CASSVQAGVDEQFF.

CDR3: CASTRTGMNTEAFF. The CDR3 nucleotides read TGCGCCAGCACCCGGACGGGGATGAACACTGAAGCTTTCTTT. J is TRBJ1-1 and V is TRBV5-1, with unresolved D. Germline assignment: CDR1 SGHRS and CDR2 YFSETQ. V was pared by 6 bases and J by 0 bases, with 12 bases between. CDR3 length: 14 amino acids.

The CDR3 nucleotides read TGTGCCAGCAGTGATGGAGGGAAAAGGAACGAGCAGTACTTC. Translating it yields CASSDGGKRNEQYF. The rearrangement links TRBV25-1 to TRBJ2-7, with a tentative D call TRBD2 (6 bases). The CDR3 has 14 residues. CDR1 MGHDK and CDR2 SYGVNS come from the germline V gene. With 3 bases removed from V and 5 bases from J, the gap between germline ends came to 14 bases.

The V call is TRBV11-2, the J call TRBJ1-1; no clear D. CDR1 and CDR2 from the germline V gene are SGHAT and FQNNGV. Deletions cut 3 bases from V and 1 base from J, with 9 bases between. The CDR3 spans 14 residues. CDR3 sequence (DNA): TGTGCCAGCAGCTTTCACGAGGCGAACACTGAAGCTTTCTTT. Its protein is CASSFHEANTEAFF.

The J gene is TRBJ1-3, the V gene TRBV7-2; 7 nucleotides line up with TRBD1. The CDR3 has 15 amino acids. CDR1 and CDR2 from the germline V gene are SGHTA and FQGNSA. Unmatched junction bases numbered 4, after V lost 5 bases and J lost 0 bases. Here the CDR3 reads CASSPGTASGNTIYF. The CDR3 DNA reads TGTGCCAGCAGCCCCGGGACAGCCTCTGGAAACACCATATATTTT.

The chain employs TRBV5-6 and TRBJ2-5; D unclear. Germline CDR1 reads SGHDT; CDR2 reads YYEEEE. Trimming left V 1 base short and J 2 bases short, with 6 bases between. The CDR3 is 13 amino acids. The CDR3 nucleotides read TGTGCCAGCAGCTTGCCCAGACAAGAGACCCAGTACTTC. It specifies CASSLPRQETQYF.

The CDR3 DNA is TGTGCCAGCAGCCCCGACTCCATAAGGTCCAATGAGCAGTTCTTC. Amino acid sequence: CASSPDSIRSNEQFF. The J gene is TRBJ2-1, the V gene TRBV9; D is ambiguous. Germline CDR1 reads SGDLS; CDR2 reads YYNGEE. The CDR3 totals 15 residues. V shed 4 bases and J shed 6 bases, with 17 bases lying between them.

The V and J genes are TRBV4-3 and TRBJ1-5, with D perhaps TRBD1 (6 bases). Trimming pared 4 bases from V and 3 bases from J, leaving 13 bases between. CDR1 LGHNA and CDR2 YSLEER come from the germline V gene. The CDR3 is 15 residues long. The CDR3 region has the DNA TGCGCCAGCAGCCGCATCACAGGGTCCAATCAGCCCCAGCATTTT. Its translation: CASSRITGSNQPQHF.

The rearrangement uses TRBV5-4 and TRBJ1-2; possible D gene TRBD1, 6 bases. The germline V and J ends were trimmed by 3 bases and 4 bases, with 10 bases remaining between them. The CDR3 extends over 13 amino acids. Germline V gene data show CDR1 as SGHNT and CDR2 as YYREEE (reference sequence). The CDR3: CASSSRDIYGYTF. The CDR3 DNA is TGTGCCAGCAGCTCTAGGGACATCTATGGCTACACCTTC.

This clone was observed a few times. The V call is TRBV7-2, the J call TRBJ2-5, with TRBD1 matching over 7 bases. After removal of 1 base from V and 3 bases from J, the junction contained 2 bases not matched to a gene. CDR1 SGHTA and CDR2 FQGNSA come from the germline V gene. The CDR3 length is 14 residues. The CDR3 DNA reads TGTGCCAGCAGCTTAGAAGACAGGGAAGAGACCCAGTACTTC. Encoded protein: CASSLEDREETQYF.

The sample holds a few counts of this clone. This chain joins TRBV11-3 and TRBJ2-5; maybe TRBD2 (6 bases). Germline CDR1 reads SGHNT; CDR2 reads YENEEA. V was clipped by 7 bases and J by 4 bases, with 10 bases between them. The CDR3 extends over 12 amino acids. The CDR3 nucleotides read TGTGCCAGCAAGCAGGGAGGAGAGACCCAGTACTTC. Encoded protein: CASKQGGETQYF.

V and J are TRBV4-2 and TRBJ2-5; 10 positions agree with TRBD2. V lost 0 bases and J lost 2; bases outside the gene matches: 9. The germline CDR1 and CDR2 sequences are LGHNA and YNFKEQ. This CDR3 is 18 amino acids long. The CDR3 region has the DNA TGTGCCAGCAGCCAAGATCATCGGGCTAGCGGGGGACAAGAGACCCAGTACTTC. This gives the protein CASSQDHRASGGQETQYF.

This rearrangement joins TRBV6-5 to TRBJ1-1, with 7 positions matching TRBD1. CDR1 MNHEY and CDR2 SVGAGI come from the germline V gene. CDR3 size: 14 residues. With V trimmed by 6 bases and J by 2 bases, 6 bases remained unmatched. The CDR3 loop reads CASRAGTVNTEAFF. The CDR3 DNA follows: TGTGCCAGCAGGGCCGGGACAGTAAACACTGAAGCTTTCTTT.